What follows is one T cell receptor (beta chain) and its context. The target antigen is unknown. The data are from a study of T cells in localized non-small cell lung cancer. The study, taken as a whole, reports: Appearances in adjacent lung were noted for a median approximately 50 of the top 100 tumor clones. A higher density of T cells in blood coincided with extended overall survival.

Sequenced by immunoSEQ multiplex PCR; TCRdb stores in-frame clones only, minus some. In the table there are roughly 16,000 clones, approximately 85% of which are singletons. This TCR derives from a woman aged 35 to 75 with stage I lung adenocarcinoma. The sequencing here drew on peripheral blood, taken before any cancer treatment.

For the CDR3, the DNA is TGTGCCACCAGCGAGGTTAACTATGGCTACACCTTC. Amino acids: CATSEVNYGYTF. This sequence joins TRBV15 and TRBJ1-2; D is undetermined. The CDR3 is made up of 12 amino acids. Germline loops: CDR1 LNHNV, CDR2 YYDKDF (reference sequence). Trimming cost V 5 bases and J 1 base, with 5 bases left between them. Together with reference TRBV15 and TRBJ1-2, the CDR3 gives the full variable domain: DAMVIQNPRYQVTQFGKPVTLSCSQTLNHNVMYWYQQKSSQAPKLLFHYYDKDFNNEADTPDNFQSRRPNTSFCFLDIRSPGLGDTAMYLCATSEVNYGYTFGSGTRLTVV.